This entry concerns a single TCR beta chain. V shed 3 bases and J 8 bases; nucleotides not matched to a gene: 6. Germline assignment: CDR1 SGDLS and CDR2 YYNGEE. The CDR3 covers 15 residues. This specimen belongs to a study of blood T cell repertoires in COVID-19. Data came from immunoSEQ multiplex PCR; TCRdb stores just in-frame clones and leaves some out. The repertoire holds some 270,000 clones, with 70% to 90% as singletons. The sample consisted of peripheral blood. This sequence originates from a human donor with COVID-19, enrolled during active disease. The donor label of this sample is uncertain. This rearrangement joins TRBV9 to TRBJ2-1; 12 nucleotides agree with TRBD2. In DNA form, the CDR3 reads TGTGCCAGCAGCGCGACTAGCGGGAGTTTAGATGAGCAGTTCTTC. Amino acid sequence: CASSATSGSLDEQFF.